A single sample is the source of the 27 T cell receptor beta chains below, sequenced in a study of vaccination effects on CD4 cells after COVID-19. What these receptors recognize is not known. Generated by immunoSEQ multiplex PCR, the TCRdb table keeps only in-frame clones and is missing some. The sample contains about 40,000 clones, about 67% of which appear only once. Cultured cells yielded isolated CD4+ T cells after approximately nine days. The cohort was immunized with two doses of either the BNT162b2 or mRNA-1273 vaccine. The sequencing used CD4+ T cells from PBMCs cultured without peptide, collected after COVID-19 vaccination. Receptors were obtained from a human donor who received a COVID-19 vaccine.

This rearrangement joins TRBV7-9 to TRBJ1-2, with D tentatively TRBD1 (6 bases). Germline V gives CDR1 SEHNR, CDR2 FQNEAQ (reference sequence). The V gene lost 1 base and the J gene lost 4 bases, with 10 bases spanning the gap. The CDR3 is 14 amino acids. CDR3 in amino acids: CASSLGTASYGYTF. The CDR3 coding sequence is TGTGCCAGCAGCTTAGGGACAGCGAGCTATGGCTACACCTTC.

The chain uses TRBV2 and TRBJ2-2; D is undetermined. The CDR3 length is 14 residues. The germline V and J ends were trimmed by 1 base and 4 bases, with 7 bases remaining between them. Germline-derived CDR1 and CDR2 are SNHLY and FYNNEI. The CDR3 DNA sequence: TGTGCCAGCAGTGAAGTCCAGTCCACCGGGGAGCTGTTTTTT. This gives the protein CASSEVQSTGELFF.

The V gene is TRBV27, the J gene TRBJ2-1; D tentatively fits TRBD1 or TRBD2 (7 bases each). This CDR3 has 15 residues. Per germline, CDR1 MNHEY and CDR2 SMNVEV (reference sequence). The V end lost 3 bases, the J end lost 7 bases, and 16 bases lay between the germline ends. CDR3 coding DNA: TGTGCCAGCAGTTTTTGGAGTCAGGGGGGGAATGAGCAGTTCTTC. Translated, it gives CASSFWSQGGNEQFF.

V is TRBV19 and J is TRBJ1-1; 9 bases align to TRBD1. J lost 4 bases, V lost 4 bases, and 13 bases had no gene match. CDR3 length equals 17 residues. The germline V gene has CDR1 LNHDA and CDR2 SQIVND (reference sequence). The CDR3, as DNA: TGTGCCAGTAGTACGGGACAGGGTAGGGGGAGGGGCACTGAAGCTTTCTTT. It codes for CASSTGQGRGRGTEAFF.

CDR3 sequence: CAKTGNPQETQYF. In DNA, the CDR3 is TGTGCCAAAACAGGGAATCCCCAAGAGACCCAGTACTTC. The rearrangement joins TRBV2 to TRBJ2-5; a weak D match, TRBD1 (6 bases). The V gene lost 10 bases and the J gene lost 1 base, with 13 bases spanning the gap. Germline V gives CDR1 SNHLY, CDR2 FYNNEI. This CDR3 region has 13 residues.

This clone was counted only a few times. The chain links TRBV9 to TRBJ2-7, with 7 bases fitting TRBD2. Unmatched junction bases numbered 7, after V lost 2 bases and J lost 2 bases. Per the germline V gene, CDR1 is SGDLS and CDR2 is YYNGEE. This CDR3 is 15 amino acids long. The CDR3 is CASSVGTTPTYEQYF. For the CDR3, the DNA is TGTGCCAGCAGCGTCGGGACTACCCCCACCTACGAGCAGTACTTC.

DNA of the CDR3: TGTGCCAGTAGTCTCGACAGACCCTCTGGAAACACCATATATTTT. Translation gives CASSLDRPSGNTIYF. The chain links TRBV19 to TRBJ1-3, with a tentative D call TRBD1 (5 bases). V was trimmed by 5 bases and J by 0 bases, leaving 11 bases between them. CDR3 length: 15 residues. The germline CDR1 and CDR2 sequences are LNHDA and SQIVND (reference sequence).

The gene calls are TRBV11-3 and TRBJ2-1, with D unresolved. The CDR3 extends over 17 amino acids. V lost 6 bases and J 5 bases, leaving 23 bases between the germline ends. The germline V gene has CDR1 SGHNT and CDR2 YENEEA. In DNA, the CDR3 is TGTGCCAGCAGTCGCCCTAAGAGTGGGAATGGGGACAATGAGCAGTTCTTC. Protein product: CASSRPKSGNGDNEQFF.

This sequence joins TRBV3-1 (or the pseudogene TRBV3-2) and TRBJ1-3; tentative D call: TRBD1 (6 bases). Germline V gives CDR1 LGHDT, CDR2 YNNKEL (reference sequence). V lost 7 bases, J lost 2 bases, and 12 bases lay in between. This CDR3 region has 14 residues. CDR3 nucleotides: TGTGCCAGCAAAGAGGGGGTGACTGGAAACACCATATATTTT. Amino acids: CASKEGVTGNTIYF.

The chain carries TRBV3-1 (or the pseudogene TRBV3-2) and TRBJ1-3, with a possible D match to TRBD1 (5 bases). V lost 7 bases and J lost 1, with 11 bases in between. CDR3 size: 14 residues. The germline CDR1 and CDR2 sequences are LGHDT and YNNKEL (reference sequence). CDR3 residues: CASNVRGSGNTIYF. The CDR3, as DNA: TGTGCCAGCAACGTTAGGGGATCTGGAAACACCATATATTTT.

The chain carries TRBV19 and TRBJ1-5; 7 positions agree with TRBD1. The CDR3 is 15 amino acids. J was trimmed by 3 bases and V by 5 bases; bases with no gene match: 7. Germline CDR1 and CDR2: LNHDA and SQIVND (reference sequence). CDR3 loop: CASSLTGSNNQPQHF. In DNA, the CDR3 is TGTGCCAGTAGTTTGACAGGGTCTAACAATCAGCCCCAGCATTTT.

The CDR3 spells CASSLTPGTRGYEQYF. The CDR3 nucleotides are TGTGCCAGCAGTTTGACACCCGGGACAAGGGGGTACGAGCAGTACTTC. This chain connects TRBV6-2 or TRBV6-3 to TRBJ2-7; the D gene is possibly TRBD1 (6 bases). The germline CDR1 and CDR2 sequences are MNHEY and SVGEGT. V was shortened by 4 bases and J by 4 bases, with 20 bases between the two germline ends. The CDR3 extends over 16 amino acids.

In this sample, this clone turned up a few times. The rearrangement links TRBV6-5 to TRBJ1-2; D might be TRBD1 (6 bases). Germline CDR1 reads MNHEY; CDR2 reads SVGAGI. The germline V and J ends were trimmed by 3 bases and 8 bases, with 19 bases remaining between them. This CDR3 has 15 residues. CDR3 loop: CASSYSRDTQGGYTF. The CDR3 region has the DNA TGTGCCAGCAGTTATTCCCGGGACACCCAGGGAGGCTACACCTTC.

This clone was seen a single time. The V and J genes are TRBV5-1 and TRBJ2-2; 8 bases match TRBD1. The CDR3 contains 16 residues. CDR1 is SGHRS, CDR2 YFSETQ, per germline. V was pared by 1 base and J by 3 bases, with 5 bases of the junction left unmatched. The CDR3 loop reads CASSLWSTGDTGELFF. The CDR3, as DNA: TGCGCCAGCAGCTTGTGGTCGACAGGGGACACCGGGGAGCTGTTTTTT.

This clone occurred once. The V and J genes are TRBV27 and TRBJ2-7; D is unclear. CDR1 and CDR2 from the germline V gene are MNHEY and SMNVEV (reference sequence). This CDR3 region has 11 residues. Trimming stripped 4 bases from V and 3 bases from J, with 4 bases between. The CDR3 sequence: CASSSYYEQYF. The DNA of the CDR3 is TGTGCCAGCAGTTCATACTACGAGCAGTACTTC.

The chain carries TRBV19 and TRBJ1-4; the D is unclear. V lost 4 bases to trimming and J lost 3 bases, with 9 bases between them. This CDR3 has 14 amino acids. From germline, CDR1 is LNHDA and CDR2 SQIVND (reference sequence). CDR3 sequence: CASSRTGANEKLFF. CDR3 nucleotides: TGTGCCAGTAGTAGAACTGGGGCTAATGAAAAACTGTTTTTT.

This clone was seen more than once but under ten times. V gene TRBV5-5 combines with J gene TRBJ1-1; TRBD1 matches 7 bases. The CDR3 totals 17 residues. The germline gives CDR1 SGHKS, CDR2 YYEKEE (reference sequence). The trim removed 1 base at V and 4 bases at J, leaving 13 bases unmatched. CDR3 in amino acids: CASSLWAGGDPSTEAFF. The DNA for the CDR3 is TGTGCCAGCAGCTTGTGGGCAGGGGGGGACCCGAGCACTGAAGCTTTCTTT.

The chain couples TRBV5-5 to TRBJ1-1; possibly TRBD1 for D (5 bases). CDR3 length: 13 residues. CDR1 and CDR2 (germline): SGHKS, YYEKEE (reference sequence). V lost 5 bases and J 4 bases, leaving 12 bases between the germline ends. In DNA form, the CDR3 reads TGTGCCAGCAGGTCAGGGTTTCGCACTGAAGCTTTCTTT. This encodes CASRSGFRTEAFF.

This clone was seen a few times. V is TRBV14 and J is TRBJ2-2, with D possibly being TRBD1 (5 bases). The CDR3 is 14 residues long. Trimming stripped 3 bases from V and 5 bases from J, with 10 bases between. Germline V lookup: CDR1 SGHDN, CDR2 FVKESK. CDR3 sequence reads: CASSQAPGTGELFF. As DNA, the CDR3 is TGTGCCAGCAGCCAGGCCCCAGGGACCGGGGAGCTGTTTTTT.

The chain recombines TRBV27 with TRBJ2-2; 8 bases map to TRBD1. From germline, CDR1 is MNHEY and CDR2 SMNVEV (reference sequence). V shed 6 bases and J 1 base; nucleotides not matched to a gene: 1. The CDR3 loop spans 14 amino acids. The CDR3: CASRGQVNTGELFF. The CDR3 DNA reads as TGTGCCAGCAGGGGACAGGTGAACACCGGGGAGCTGTTTTTT.

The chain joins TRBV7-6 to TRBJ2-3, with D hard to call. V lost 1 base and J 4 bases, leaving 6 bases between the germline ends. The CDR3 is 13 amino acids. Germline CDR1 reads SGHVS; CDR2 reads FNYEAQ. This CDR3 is CASSLGSPDTQYF. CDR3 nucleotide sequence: TGTGCCAGCAGCTTAGGGTCGCCAGATACGCAGTATTTT. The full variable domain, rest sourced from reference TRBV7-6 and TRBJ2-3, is GAGVSQSPRYKVTKRGQDVALRCDPISGHVSLYWYRQALGQGPEFLTYFNYEAQQDKSGLPNDRFSAERPEGSISTLTIQRTEQRDSAMYRCASSLGSPDTQYFGPGTRLTVL.

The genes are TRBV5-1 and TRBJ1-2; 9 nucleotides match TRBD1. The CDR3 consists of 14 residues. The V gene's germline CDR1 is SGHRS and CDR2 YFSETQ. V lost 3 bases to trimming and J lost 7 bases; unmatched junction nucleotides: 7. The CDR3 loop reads CASSSGDRAGGYTF. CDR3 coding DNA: TGCGCCAGCAGCTCGGGGGACAGGGCGGGTGGCTACACCTTC.

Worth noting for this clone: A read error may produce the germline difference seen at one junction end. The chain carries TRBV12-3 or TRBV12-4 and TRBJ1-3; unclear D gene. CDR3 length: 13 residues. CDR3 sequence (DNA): TGTGCCAGCAGTTTGAGCCCTGGGAACACCATATATTTT. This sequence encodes CASSLSPGNTIYF.

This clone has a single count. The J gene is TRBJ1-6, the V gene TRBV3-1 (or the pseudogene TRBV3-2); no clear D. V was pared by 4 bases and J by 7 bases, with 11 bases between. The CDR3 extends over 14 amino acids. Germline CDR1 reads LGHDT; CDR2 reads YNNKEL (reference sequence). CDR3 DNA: TGTGCCAGCAGCCCCGGGTCGGGGAATTCACCCCTCCACTTT. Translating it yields CASSPGSGNSPLHF.

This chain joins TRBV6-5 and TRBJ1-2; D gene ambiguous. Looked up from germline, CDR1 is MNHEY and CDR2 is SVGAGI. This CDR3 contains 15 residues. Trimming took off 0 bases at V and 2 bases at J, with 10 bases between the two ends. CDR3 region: CASSYSYRLNYGYTF. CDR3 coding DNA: TGTGCCAGCAGTTACTCTTACAGATTGAACTATGGCTACACCTTC.

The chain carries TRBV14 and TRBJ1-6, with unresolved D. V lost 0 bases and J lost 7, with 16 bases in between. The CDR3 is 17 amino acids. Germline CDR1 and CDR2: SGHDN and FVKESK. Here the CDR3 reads CASSQDLRGGSNSPLHF. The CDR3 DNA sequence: TGTGCCAGCAGCCAAGATTTACGCGGCGGTTCCAATTCACCCCTCCACTTT.

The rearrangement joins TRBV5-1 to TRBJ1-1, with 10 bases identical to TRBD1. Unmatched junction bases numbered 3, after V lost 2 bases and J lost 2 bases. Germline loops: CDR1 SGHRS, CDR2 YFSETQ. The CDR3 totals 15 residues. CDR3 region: CASSFRTGGNTEAFF. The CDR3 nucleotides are TGCGCCAGCAGCTTCCGGACAGGGGGAAACACTGAAGCTTTCTTT. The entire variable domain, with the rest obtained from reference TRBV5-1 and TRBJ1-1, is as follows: KAGVTQTPRYLIKTRGQQVTLSCSPISGHRSVSWYQQTPGQGLQFLFEYFSETQRNKGNFPGRFSGRQFSNSRSEMNVSTLELGDSALYLCASSFRTGGNTEAFFGQGTRLTVV.